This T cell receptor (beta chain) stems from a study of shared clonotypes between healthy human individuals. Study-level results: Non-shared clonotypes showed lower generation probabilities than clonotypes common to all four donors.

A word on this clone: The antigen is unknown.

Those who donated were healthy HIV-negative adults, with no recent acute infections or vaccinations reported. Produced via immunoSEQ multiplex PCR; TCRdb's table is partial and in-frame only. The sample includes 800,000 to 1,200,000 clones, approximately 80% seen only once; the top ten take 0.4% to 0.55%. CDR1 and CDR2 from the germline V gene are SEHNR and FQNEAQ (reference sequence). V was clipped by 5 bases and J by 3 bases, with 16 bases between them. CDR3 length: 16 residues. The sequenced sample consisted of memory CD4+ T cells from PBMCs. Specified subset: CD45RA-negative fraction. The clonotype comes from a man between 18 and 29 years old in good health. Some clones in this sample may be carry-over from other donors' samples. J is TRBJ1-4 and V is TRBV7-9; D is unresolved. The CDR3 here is CASSPREALANEKLFF. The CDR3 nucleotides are TGTGCCAGCAGCCCCCGGGAAGCGCTAGCTAATGAAAAACTGTTTTTT.